This passage covers 10 T cell receptor beta chains from one sample sequenced in a study of cytomegalovirus exposure and HLA in healthy donors (dated by TCRdb to 2016 to 2017). Libraries came from the immunoSEQ multiplex PCR assay. For the multiplex PCR, a mixture combining 60 forward primers for TCR Vbeta segments and 13 reverse primers for TCR Jbeta segments was used. TCRdb carries this immuneACCESS record with in-frame sequences only. Its versions omit some clonotypes, under half of them owing to an unresolved V gene in the studies checked, with the rest unexplained. Here the sample has roughly 150,000 clones; roughly four fifths occur a single time. The top ten constitute roughly 1% of the sample. The specimen sequenced was PBMCs. The source of these receptors is a woman aged 40 to 49 in good health and CMV-seronegative.

This sequence joins TRBV27 and TRBJ2-7; 8 bases agree with TRBD2. The CDR3 extends over 16 amino acids. Germline values: CDR1 MNHEY, CDR2 SMNVEV (reference sequence). V gave up 3 bases and J gave up 0 bases; unmatched junction bases: 7. CDR3 nucleotides: TGTGCCAGCAGTTTCGGTTGGCGGGGGGCCTCCTACGAGCAGTACTTC. The encoded protein is CASSFGWRGASYEQYF.

The chain couples TRBV30 to TRBJ1-2, with a possible D match to TRBD1 (5 bases). Germline V gives CDR1 GTSNPN, CDR2 SVGIG (reference sequence). CDR3 length equals 14 residues. The V gene lost 1 base and the J gene lost 2 bases, with 11 bases spanning the gap. The DNA of the CDR3 is TGTGCCTGGAGTGGGGGGGTAGGGAACTATGGCTACACCTTC. Translating gives CAWSGGVGNYGYTF.

The CDR3 region has the DNA TGTGCCAGCAGGGCCGGGACACCAGCTTTCTTT. Protein sequence: CASRAGTPAFF. This chain uses TRBV2 with TRBJ1-1, with a possible D match to TRBD1 (6 bases). The CDR3 runs 11 residues. V was shortened by 6 bases and J by 10 bases, with 12 bases between the two germline ends. Germline V gives CDR1 SNHLY, CDR2 FYNNEI. The complete variable domain, with remaining parts taken from reference TRBV2 and TRBJ1-1, reads EPEVTQTPSHQVTQMGQEVILRCVPISNHLYFYWYRQILGQKVEFLVSFYNNEISEKSEIFDDQFSVERPDGSNFTLKIRSTKLEDSAMYFCASRAGTPAFFGQGTRLTVV.

The chain joins TRBV5-4 to TRBJ1-1; 7 bases agree with TRBD1. The CDR3 loop spans 17 amino acids. Germline trimming cut 3 bases from V and 0 bases from J; bases unmatched to any gene: 11. From germline, CDR1 is SGHNT and CDR2 YYREEE (reference sequence). The CDR3 sequence is CASSSPGQITLNTEAFF. The CDR3 DNA sequence: TGTGCCAGCAGCTCTCCGGGACAGATTACCTTGAACACTGAAGCTTTCTTT.

This clone was detected only a few times. This rearrangement joins TRBV5-1 to TRBJ1-1, with D hard to call. Germline values: CDR1 SGHRS, CDR2 YFSETQ. The CDR3 runs 14 residues. Trimming pared 2 bases from V and 4 bases from J, leaving 12 bases between. DNA for the CDR3: TGCGCCAGCAGCTTCGGGAGCACGGGCACTGAAGCTTTCTTT. Translation gives CASSFGSTGTEAFF.

This clone was seen many times. J is TRBJ1-5 and V is TRBV30, with D possibly being TRBD1 (6 bases). The CDR3 is made up of 15 amino acids. Looked up from germline, CDR1 is GTSNPN and CDR2 is SVGIG (reference sequence). V lost 0 bases, J lost 9 bases, and 18 bases lay in between. The CDR3: CAWSVQGSHLGPQHF. CDR3 DNA: TGTGCCTGGAGTGTACAGGGCTCCCACTTGGGGCCCCAGCATTTT.

The CDR3 loop is CASSRLAGGNNEQFF. CDR3 bases: TGTGCCAGCAGCCGTCTAGCGGGAGGGAACAATGAGCAGTTCTTC. The chain recombines TRBV4-2 with TRBJ2-1; TRBD2 matches 12 bases. The germline gives CDR1 LGHNA, CDR2 YNFKEQ. Unmatched junction bases numbered 3, after V lost 4 bases and J lost 5 bases. This CDR3 has 15 amino acids.

This sequence joins TRBV6-1 and TRBJ2-7, with D unresolved. Trimming pared 6 bases from V and 5 bases from J, leaving 11 bases between. The CDR3 sequence is 12 residues long. Germline V gives CDR1 MNHNS, CDR2 SASEGT. CDR3 in amino acids: CASRADSDEQYF. In DNA form, the CDR3 reads TGTGCCAGCAGAGCCGACTCTGACGAGCAGTACTTC.

The CDR3 sequence is CASIPGGAGGNEQFF. CDR3 sequence (DNA): TGTGCCAGCATCCCGGGTGGGGCGGGAGGCAATGAGCAGTTCTTC. V and J are TRBV28 and TRBJ2-1; 8 bases are shared with TRBD2. J lost 6 bases, V lost 7 bases, and 11 bases had no gene match. CDR1 MDHEN and CDR2 SYDVKM come from the germline V gene. CDR3 length: 15 amino acids.

J is TRBJ2-1 and V is TRBV10-1; D call uncertain. Germline V CDR1 and CDR2: WNHNN, SYGVQD (reference sequence). The CDR3 contains 14 residues. V was pared by 1 base and J by 7 bases, with 11 bases between. CDR3 loop: CASSEYRARNEQFF. DNA for the CDR3: TGCGCCAGCAGTGAGTACCGAGCGAGGAATGAGCAGTTCTTC.